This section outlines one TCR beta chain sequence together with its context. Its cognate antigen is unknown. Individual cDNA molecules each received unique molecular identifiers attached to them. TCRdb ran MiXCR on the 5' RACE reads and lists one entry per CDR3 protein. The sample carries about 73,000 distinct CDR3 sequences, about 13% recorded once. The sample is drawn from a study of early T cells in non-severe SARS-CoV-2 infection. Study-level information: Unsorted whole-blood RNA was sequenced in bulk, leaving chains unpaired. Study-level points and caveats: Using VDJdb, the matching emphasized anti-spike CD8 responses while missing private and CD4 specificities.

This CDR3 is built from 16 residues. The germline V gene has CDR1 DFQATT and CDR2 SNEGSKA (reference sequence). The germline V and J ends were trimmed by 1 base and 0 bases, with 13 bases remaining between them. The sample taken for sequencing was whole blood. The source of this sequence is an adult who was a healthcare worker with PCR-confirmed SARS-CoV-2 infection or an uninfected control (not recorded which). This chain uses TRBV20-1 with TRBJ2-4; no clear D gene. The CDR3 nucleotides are TGCAGTGCTAGAGTCGGCCCACGGATAGCCAAAAACATTCAGTACTTC. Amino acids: CSARVGPRIAKNIQYF.